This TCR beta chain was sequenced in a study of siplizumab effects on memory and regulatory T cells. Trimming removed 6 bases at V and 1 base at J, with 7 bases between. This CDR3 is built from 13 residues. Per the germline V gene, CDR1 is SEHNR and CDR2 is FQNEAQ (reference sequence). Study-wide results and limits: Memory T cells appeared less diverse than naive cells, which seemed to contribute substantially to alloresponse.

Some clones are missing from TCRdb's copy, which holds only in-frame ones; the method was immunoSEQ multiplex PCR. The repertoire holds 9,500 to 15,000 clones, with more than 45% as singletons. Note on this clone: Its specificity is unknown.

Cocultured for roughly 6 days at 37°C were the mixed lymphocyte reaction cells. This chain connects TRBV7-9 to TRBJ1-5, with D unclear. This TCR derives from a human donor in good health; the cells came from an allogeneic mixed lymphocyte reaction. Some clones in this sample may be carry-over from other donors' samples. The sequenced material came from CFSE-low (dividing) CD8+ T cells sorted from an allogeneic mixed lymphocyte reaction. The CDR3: CASRLNSNQPQHF. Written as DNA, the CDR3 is TGTGCCAGCAGGCTGAACAGCAATCAGCCCCAGCATTTT.